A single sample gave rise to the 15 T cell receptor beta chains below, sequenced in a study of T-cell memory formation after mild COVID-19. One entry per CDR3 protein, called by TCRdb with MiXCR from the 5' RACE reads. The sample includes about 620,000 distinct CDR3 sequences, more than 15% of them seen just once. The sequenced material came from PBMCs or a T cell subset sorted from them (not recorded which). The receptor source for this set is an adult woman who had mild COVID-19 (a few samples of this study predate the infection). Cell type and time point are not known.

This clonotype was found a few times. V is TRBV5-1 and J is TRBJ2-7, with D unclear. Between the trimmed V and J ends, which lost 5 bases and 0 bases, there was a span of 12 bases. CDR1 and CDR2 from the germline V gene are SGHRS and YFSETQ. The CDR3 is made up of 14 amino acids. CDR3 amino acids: CASRSDWNSYEQYF. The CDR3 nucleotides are TGCGCCAGCAGGTCCGACTGGAACTCCTACGAGCAGTACTTC.

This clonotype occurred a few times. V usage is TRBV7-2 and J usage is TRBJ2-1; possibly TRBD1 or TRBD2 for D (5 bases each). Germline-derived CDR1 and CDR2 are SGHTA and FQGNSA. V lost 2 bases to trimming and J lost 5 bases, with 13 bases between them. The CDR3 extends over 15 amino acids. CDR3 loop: CASSLHSGTHNEQFF. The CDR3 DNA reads TGTGCCAGCAGCTTACACTCCGGGACCCACAATGAGCAGTTCTTC.

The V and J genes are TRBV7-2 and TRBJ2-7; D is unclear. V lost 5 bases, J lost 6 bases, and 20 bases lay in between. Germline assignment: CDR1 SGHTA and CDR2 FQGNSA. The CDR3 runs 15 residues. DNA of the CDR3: TGTGCCAGCAGCCGACACGAGACACTCTTGGGCGAGCAGTACTTC. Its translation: CASSRHETLLGEQYF.

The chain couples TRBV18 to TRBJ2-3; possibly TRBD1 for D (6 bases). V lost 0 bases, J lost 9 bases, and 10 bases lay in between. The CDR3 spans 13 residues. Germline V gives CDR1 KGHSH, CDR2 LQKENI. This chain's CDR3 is CASSPPDRLTQYF. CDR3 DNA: TGTGCCAGCTCACCACCCGACAGGCTAACGCAGTATTTT.

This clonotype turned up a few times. In DNA form, the CDR3 reads TGTGCCTGGAGTGTATACAGCACCGGGGAGCTGTTTTTT. Encoded protein: CAWSVYSTGELFF. V and J are TRBV30 and TRBJ2-2; D call uncertain. Germline V gene sequence: CDR1 GTSNPN, CDR2 SVGIG (reference sequence). V shed 0 bases and J shed 4 bases, with 6 bases lying between them. The CDR3 sequence is 13 residues long.

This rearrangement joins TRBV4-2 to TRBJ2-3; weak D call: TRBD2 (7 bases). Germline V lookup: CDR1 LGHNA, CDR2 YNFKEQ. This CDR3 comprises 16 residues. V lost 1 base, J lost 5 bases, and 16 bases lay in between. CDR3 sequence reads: CASSQAKGGARDTQYF. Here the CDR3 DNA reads TGTGCCAGCAGCCAAGCGAAGGGGGGGGCCCGAGATACGCAGTATTTT.

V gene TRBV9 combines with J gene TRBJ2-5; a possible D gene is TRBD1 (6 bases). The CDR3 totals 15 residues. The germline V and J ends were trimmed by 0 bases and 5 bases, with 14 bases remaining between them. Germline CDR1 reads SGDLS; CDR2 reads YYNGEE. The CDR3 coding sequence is TGTGCCAGCAGCGTAGTAGGGGGAGAGGGCGAGACCCAGTACTTC. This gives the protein CASSVVGGEGETQYF.

The chain's CDR3 is CASSIFGQGDYEQYF. The CDR3 DNA reads TGTGCCAGTAGTATTTTTGGACAGGGGGACTACGAGCAGTACTTC. V gene TRBV19 combines with J gene TRBJ2-7, with 10 positions matching TRBD1. The CDR3 length is 15 residues. The ends lost 3 bases at V and 3 bases at J; junction bases unmatched: 5. CDR1 and CDR2 (germline): LNHDA, SQIVND (reference sequence). Variable domain in full (rest from reference TRBV19 and TRBJ2-7): DGGITQSPKYLFRKEGQNVTLSCEQNLNHDAMYWYRQDPGQGLRLIYYSQIVNDFQKGDIAEGYSVSREKKESFPLTVTSAQKNPTAFYLCASSIFGQGDYEQYFGPGTRLTVT.

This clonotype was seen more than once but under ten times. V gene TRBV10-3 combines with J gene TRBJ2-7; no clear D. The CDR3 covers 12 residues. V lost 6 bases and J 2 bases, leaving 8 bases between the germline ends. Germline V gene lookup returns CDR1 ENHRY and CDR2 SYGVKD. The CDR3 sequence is CAISETTYEQYF. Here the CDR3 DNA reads TGTGCCATCAGCGAGACAACCTACGAGCAGTACTTC.

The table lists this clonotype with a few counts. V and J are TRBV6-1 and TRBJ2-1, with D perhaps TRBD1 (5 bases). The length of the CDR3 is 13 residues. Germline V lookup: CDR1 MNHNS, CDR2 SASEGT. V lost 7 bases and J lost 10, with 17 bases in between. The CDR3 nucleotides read TGTGCCAGCATGCCAGGGATTGGGATAGAGCAGTTCTTC. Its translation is CASMPGIGIEQFF.

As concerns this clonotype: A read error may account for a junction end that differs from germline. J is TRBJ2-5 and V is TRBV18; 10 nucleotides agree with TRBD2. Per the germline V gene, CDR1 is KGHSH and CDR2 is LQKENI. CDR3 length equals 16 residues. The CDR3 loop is CASSPGLALGRETQCF. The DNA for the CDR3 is TGTGCCAGCTCACCGGGACTAGCGTTGGGTCGAGAGACCCAGTGCTTC.

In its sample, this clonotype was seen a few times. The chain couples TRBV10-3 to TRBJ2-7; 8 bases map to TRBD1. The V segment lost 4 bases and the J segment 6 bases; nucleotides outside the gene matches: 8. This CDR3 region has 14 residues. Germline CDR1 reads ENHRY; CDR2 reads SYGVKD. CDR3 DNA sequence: TGTGCCATCAGTGGCGACAGGGGCGTGGGCGAGCAGTACTTC. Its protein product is CAISGDRGVGEQYF.

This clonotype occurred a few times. CDR3 DNA sequence: TGTGCCAGCAGAACACAGGCTGCGAACACTGAAGCTTTCTTT. Encoded protein: CASRTQAANTEAFF. This sequence joins TRBV6-1 and TRBJ1-1; possibly TRBD1 for D (5 bases). The CDR3 consists of 14 residues. Between the trimmed V and J ends, which lost 6 bases and 1 base, there was a span of 12 bases. From germline, CDR1 is MNHNS and CDR2 SASEGT.

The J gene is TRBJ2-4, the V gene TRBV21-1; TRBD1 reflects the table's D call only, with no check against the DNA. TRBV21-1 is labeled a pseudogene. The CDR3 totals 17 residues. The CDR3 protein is CASSKEGTDPGKNIQYF. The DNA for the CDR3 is TGTGCCAGCAGCAAAGAAGGGACAGACCCCGGCAAAAACATTCAGTACTTC.

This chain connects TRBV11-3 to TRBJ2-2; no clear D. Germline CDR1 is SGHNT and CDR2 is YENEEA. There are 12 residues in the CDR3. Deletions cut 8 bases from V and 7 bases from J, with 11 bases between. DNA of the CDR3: TGTGCCAGCGGGCATGTCGGCGGGGAGCTGTTTTTT. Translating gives CASGHVGGELFF.